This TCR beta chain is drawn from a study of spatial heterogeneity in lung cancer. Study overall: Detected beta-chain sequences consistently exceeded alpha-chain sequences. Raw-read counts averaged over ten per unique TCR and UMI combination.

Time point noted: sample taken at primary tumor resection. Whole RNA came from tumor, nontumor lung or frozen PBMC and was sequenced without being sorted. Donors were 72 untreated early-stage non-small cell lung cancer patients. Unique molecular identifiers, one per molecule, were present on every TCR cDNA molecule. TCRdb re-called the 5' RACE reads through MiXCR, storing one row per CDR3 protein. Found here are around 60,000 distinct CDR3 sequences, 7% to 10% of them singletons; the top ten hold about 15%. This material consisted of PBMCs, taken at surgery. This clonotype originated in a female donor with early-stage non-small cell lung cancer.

The chain's CDR3 is CASRMGGTVHTGELFF. DNA of the CDR3: TGTGCCAGCAGAATGGGGGGGACTGTGCACACCGGGGAGCTGTTTTTT. The J gene is TRBJ2-2, the V gene TRBV25-1, with 7 bases matching TRBD2. This CDR3 contains 16 residues. CDR1 is MGHDK and CDR2 is SYGVNS in the germline V gene. V lost 6 bases and J lost 3; bases outside the gene matches: 10.